Listed below are T cell receptor beta chains from one sample, sequenced in a study of blood T cell repertoires in COVID-19. Produced via immunoSEQ multiplex PCR; TCRdb's table is partial and in-frame only. The profile shows about 440,000 clones, about 89% of them singletons. Material for sequencing was peripheral blood. These receptors originate from a woman in her 30s with acute or convalescent COVID-19. Both conserved end residues are part of each CDR3. Fields, in order: clone size, V gene, D gene, J gene, CDR3 DNA, CDR3 protein. The D gene is left open where the match is weak. Clone size, where shown, is once, few, many, or a class for clones that have expanded.

.	TRBV4-1	.	TRBJ1-4	TGCGCCAGCAGCCAATTTACCCGGGGAATCAATGAAAAACTGTTTTTT	CASSQFTRGINEKLFF
once	TRBV28	TRBD1	TRBJ2-6	TGTGCCAGCAGTTTATTGGGACAGGGGGCGACTTGGTCTGGGGCCAACGTCCTGACTTTC	CASSLLGQGATWSGANVLTF
.	TRBV6-5	TRBD2	TRBJ2-1	TGTGCCAGCAGGGAGCGGGGGGGGAACAATGAGCAGTTCTTC	CASRERGGNNEQFF
once	TRBV6-6	.	TRBJ2-7	TGTGCCAGCAGTGGGGCGCCCGGCGAGCAGTACTTC	CASSGAPGEQYF
.	TRBV10-3	TRBD1	TRBJ2-5	TGTGCCATCAGTTTACAGGGGCCGGAGACCCAGTACTTC	CAISLQGPETQYF
.	TRBV29-1	TRBD2	TRBJ2-5	TGCAGCGTTGCACTAGCGGGGGTGGAGACCCAGTACTTC	CSVALAGVETQYF
.	TRBV6-6	.	TRBJ2-1	TGTGCCAGCAGTTACTCGAGGTCTTACAATGAGCAGTTCTTC	CASSYSRSYNEQFF
.	TRBV27	.	TRBJ2-6	TGTGCCAGCATGACTAGGTATTCTGGGGCCAACGTCCTGACTTTC	CASMTRYSGANVLTF
.	TRBV5-1	.	TRBJ2-5	TGCGCCAGCAGCTTCTCACAGCCACAAGAGACCCAGTACTTC	CASSFSQPQETQYF
.	TRBV12-3/TRBV12-4	TRBD1	TRBJ2-7	TGTGCCAGCAGTTTCGGACAGGGAGACGAGCAGTACTTC	CASSFGQGDEQYF
.	TRBV7-8	TRBD1	TRBJ1-1	TGTGCCAGCAGCTCCCCAGGGGGCACTGAAGCTTTCTTT	CASSSPGGTEAFF
.	TRBV19	.	TRBJ2-5	TGTGCCAGTAGTATAAAGCTCCAAGAGACCCAGTACTTC	CASSIKLQETQYF
.	TRBV12-3/TRBV12-4	.	TRBJ1-6	TGTGCCAGCAGCCGACAGGAGAATTCACCCCTCCACTTT	CASSRQENSPLHF
.	TRBV5-1	.	TRBJ2-1	TGCGCCAGCAGCTCCGACAGTTACAATGAGCAGTTCTTC	CASSSDSYNEQFF
.	TRBV27	.	TRBJ2-6	TGTGCCAGCAGTCTTGGCGGGACAGCCACAGCCCTGACTTTC	CASSLGGTATALTF
once	TRBV6-2/TRBV6-3	TRBD1	TRBJ1-1	TGTGCCAGCAGTTATTTAGGACAGGGAAAGACTGAAGCTTTCTTT	CASSYLGQGKTEAFF
.	TRBV2	.	TRBJ1-3	TGTGCCAGCAGAGCGGACGGAAACACCATATATTTT	CASRADGNTIYF
.	TRBV28	.	TRBJ1-2	TGTGCCAGCAGCCTAGACAGCCTTGACACCTATGGCTACACCTTC	CASSLDSLDTYGYTF
.	TRBV2	.	TRBJ1-3	TGTGCCAGCTCTTCGCAGGGGAGTGGAAACACCATATATTTT	CASSSQGSGNTIYF
.	TRBV27	.	TRBJ1-6	TGTGCCAGCCGACGGGATGTGGGAACGAATTCACCCCTCCACTTT	CASRRDVGTNSPLHF
.	TRBV24-1	.	TRBJ1-1	TGTGCCACCAGTGAAGGGGATGAAGCTTTCTTT	CATSEGDEAFF
.	TRBV15	.	TRBJ1-2	TGTGCCACCAGCAGTGCCCAGGTCGGTTTTGGTGGCTACACCTTC	CATSSAQVGFGGYTF
.	TRBV9	.	TRBJ1-2	TGTGCCAGCAAGGGCCTGGGCGGCAGGGATGGCTACACCTTC	CASKGLGGRDGYTF
.	TRBV3-1/TRBV3-2	.	TRBJ2-7	TGTGCCAGCAGCCCCGGGGGGCTGGTCGAGCAGTACTTC	CASSPGGLVEQYF
.	TRBV28	.	TRBJ2-1	TGTGTTGTCAGGGATGCACTTGATGAGCAGTTCTTC	CVVRDALDEQFF
.	TRBV9	.	TRBJ2-1	TGTGCCAGCAGCGGCGCAGGGTTTTCCCTAAATGAGCAGTTCTTC	CASSGAGFSLNEQFF
.	TRBV24-1	TRBD1	TRBJ2-1	TGTGCCACCAGGGACAGGGGGCGAGGAGAGCAGTTCTTC	CATRDRGRGEQFF
.	TRBV5-1	.	TRBJ1-1	TGCGCCAGCAGCTTGGCCGGCAGGGAGGTCACTGAAGCTTTCTTT	CASSLAGREVTEAFF
.	TRBV3-1/TRBV3-2	TRBD1	TRBJ2-5	TGTGCCAGCTTTCATACAGGGGATCAAGAGACCCAGTACTTC	CASFHTGDQETQYF
.	TRBV28	.	TRBJ2-3	TGTGCCAGCAGACACCAACAGGGCCCCACAGATACGCAGTATTTT	CASRHQQGPTDTQYF
once	TRBV4-2	.	TRBJ2-7	TGTGCCAGCAGCCAGACAGGAGTCTCCTACGAGCAGTACTTC	CASSQTGVSYEQYF
once	TRBV4-1	TRBD1	TRBJ1-4	TGCGCCAGCAGACCTGAGACAGGGGATGAAAAACTGTTTTTT	CASRPETGDEKLFF
.	TRBV18	TRBD2	TRBJ2-5	TGTGCCAGCTCACCGGGACTAGCGGGGGATGAGACCCAGTACTTC	CASSPGLAGDETQYF
.	TRBV6-5	.	TRBJ1-1	TGTGCCAGCTCGAGGGCCCCGAACACTGAAGCTTTCTTT	CASSRAPNTEAFF
.	TRBV10-2	.	TRBJ2-6	TGCGCCAGCACAGGCTCTGGGGCCAACGTCCTGACTTTC	CASTGSGANVLTF
.	TRBV19	TRBD2	TRBJ2-1	TGTGCCAGTAGTATCCCTAGCGGGGGACACAATGAGCAGTTCTTC	CASSIPSGGHNEQFF
few	TRBV7-9	TRBD1	TRBJ2-7	TGTGCCAGCAGCTTAGCGGGGACGGGACAGAACGAGCAGTACTTC	CASSLAGTGQNEQYF
.	TRBV30	.	TRBJ1-5	TGTGCCTGGAGTGTAAGGTGGAGGGATCAGCCCCAGCATTTT	CAWSVRWRDQPQHF
.	TRBV5-4	TRBD2	TRBJ2-7	TGTGCCAGCAGCTTGGGGCTAGCGGGGGTCTGGGAGCAGTACTTC	CASSLGLAGVWEQYF
once	TRBV5-6	TRBD1	TRBJ2-4	TGTGCCAGCAGCACCGGGACAGGGTTTGCCAAAAACATTCAGTACTTC	CASSTGTGFAKNIQYF
.	TRBV6-6	.	TRBJ2-7	TGTGCCAGCAGTACTCTGGTGAAAGACTACGAGCAGTACTTC	CASSTLVKDYEQYF
.	TRBV5-1	.	TRBJ2-1	TGCGCCAGCAGCGCGAGGCCCGACTCCTACAATGAGCAGTTCTTC	CASSARPDSYNEQFF
.	TRBV2	.	TRBJ2-1	TGTGCCAGCAGAATCCGCGGGGATTTCAATGAGCAGTTCTTC	CASRIRGDFNEQFF
.	TRBV2	.	TRBJ2-3	TGTGCCAGTCTAGAGCAGGGAGGCACGCAGTATTTT	CASLEQGGTQYF
once	TRBV12-3/TRBV12-4	TRBD1	TRBJ1-4	TGTGCCAGCAGCCGGACAGGGTTTGAAAAACTGTTTTTT	CASSRTGFEKLFF
.	TRBV30	.	TRBJ1-4	TGTGCCTGGAGTGTAGGCGGAAAATATGAAAAACTGTTTTTT	CAWSVGGKYEKLFF
.	TRBV6-5	.	TRBJ1-5	TGTGCCAGCAGTTCCGACAGGAATCAGCCCCAGCATTTT	CASSSDRNQPQHF
.	TRBV5-5	.	TRBJ1-1	TGTGCCAGCAGCCCGGCGAGGACTGAAGCTTTCTTT	CASSPARTEAFF
.	TRBV12-3/TRBV12-4	TRBD1	TRBJ1-1	TGTGCCAGCAGTTTTGGGACAGCTGAAGCTTTCTTT	CASSFGTAEAFF
.	TRBV9	TRBD2	TRBJ2-3	TGTGCCAGCAGCGTTTGGGCTAGCGGGGGTAGAGATACGCAGTATTTT	CASSVWASGGRDTQYF
.	TRBV28	.	TRBJ2-1	TGTGCCATCCTCCCCGGGGGAGGTTCCTACAATGAGCAGTTCTTC	CAILPGGGSYNEQFF
once	TRBV7-9	.	TRBJ2-1	TGTGCCAGCAGCCAACCTAGCTCCTACAATGAGCAGTTCTTC	CASSQPSSYNEQFF
.	TRBV6-2/TRBV6-3	.	TRBJ1-6	TGTGCCAGCAGTGCACAGGGCAGGCGCTCACCCCTCCACTTT	CASSAQGRRSPLHF
.	TRBV13	TRBD1	TRBJ2-3	TGTGCCAGCAGCTTATCAGAGGGGGCCGCAGATACGCAGTATTTT	CASSLSEGAADTQYF
once	TRBV6-4	.	TRBJ2-7	TGTGCCAGCAGTGGACCGCCGGGAAATACGCCCGAGCAGTACTTC	CASSGPPGNTPEQYF